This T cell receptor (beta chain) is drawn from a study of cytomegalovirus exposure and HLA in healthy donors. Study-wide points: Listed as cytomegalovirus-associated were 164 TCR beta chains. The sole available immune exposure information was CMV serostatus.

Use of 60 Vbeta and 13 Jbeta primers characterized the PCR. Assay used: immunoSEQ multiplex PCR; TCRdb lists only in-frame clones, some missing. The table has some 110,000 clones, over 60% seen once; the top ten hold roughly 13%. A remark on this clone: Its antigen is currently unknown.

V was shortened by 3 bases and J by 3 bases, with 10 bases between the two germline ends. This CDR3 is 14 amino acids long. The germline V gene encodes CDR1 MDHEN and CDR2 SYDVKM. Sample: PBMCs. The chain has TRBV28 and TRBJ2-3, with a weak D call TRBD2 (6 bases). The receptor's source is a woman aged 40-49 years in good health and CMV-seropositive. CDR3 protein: CASSFLSGTDTQYF. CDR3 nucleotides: TGTGCCAGCAGTTTCCTTAGCGGAACAGATACGCAGTATTTT.